Below are 7 T cell receptor beta chains sequenced from a single sample in a study of T-cell memory formation after mild COVID-19. TCRdb reanalysed the 5' RACE reads using MiXCR and keeps one entry per CDR3 protein. The table shows 210,000 or so distinct CDR3 sequences, with around 30% occurring only once. Sequencing was performed on PBMCs or a T cell subset sorted from them (not recorded which). The source of these receptors is an adult woman who had mild COVID-19 (a few samples of this study predate the infection). Cell type and time point are not known.

This clonotype has a handful of counts. The CDR3 sequence is CASSNRDRGEQYF. CDR3 in DNA: TGTGCCAGCAGCAACCGGGACAGGGGCGAGCAGTACTTC. The V call is TRBV7-9, the J call TRBJ2-7; TRBD1 matches 10 bases. This CDR3 comprises 13 residues. Germline V gene sequence: CDR1 SEHNR, CDR2 FQNEAQ (reference sequence). The J segment lost 6 bases and the V segment lost 5 bases, leaving 4 bases of the junction unmatched.

The J gene is TRBJ1-2, the V gene TRBV6-5; D possibly corresponds to TRBD1 (6 bases). The V and J ends lost 7 bases and 4 bases respectively, with 25 bases between them. The CDR3 spans 17 residues. Germline CDR1 is MNHEY and CDR2 is SVGAGI. DNA for the CDR3: TGTGCCAGCACCTCCGGGACATGGGGACTCTCTAGCTATGGCTACACCTTC. This encodes CASTSGTWGLSSYGYTF.

The J gene is TRBJ2-2, the V gene TRBV4-2; D gene unclear. The CDR3 covers 16 residues. Per germline, CDR1 LGHNA and CDR2 YNFKEQ. The germline V and J ends were trimmed by 4 bases and 3 bases, with 15 bases remaining between them. CDR3 sequence: CASSPDPRPYTGELFF. CDR3 bases: TGTGCCAGCAGCCCGGACCCCCGACCGTACACCGGGGAGCTGTTTTTT.

This clonotype has just a few counts. The gene calls are TRBV7-9 and TRBJ2-3, with unresolved D. V lost 5 bases to trimming and J lost 10 bases, with 10 bases between them. Germline values: CDR1 SEHNR, CDR2 FQNEAQ (reference sequence). The CDR3 is 11 amino acids. The CDR3 DNA sequence: TGTGCCAGCAGCCCAGAGATATCGCAGTATTTT. Translating it yields CASSPEISQYF. The full variable domain, rest sourced from reference TRBV7-9 and TRBJ2-3, is DTGVSQNPRHKITKRGQNVTFRCDPISEHNRLYWYRQTLGQGPEFLTYFQNEAQLEKSRLLSDRFSAERPKGSFSTLEIQRTEQGDSAMYLCASSPEISQYFGPGTRLTVL.

This clonotype has only a few counts. This sequence joins TRBV24-1 and TRBJ2-1, with D possibly matching TRBD2 (5 bases). CDR3 length equals 14 residues. Trimming stripped 9 bases from V and 0 bases from J, with 11 bases between. Per germline, CDR1 KGHDR and CDR2 SFDVKD. DNA of the CDR3: TGTGCCACCTGTAGCGCGAGCTCCTACAATGAGCAGTTCTTC. Translating gives CATCSASSYNEQFF.

This clonotype was observed a handful of times. This rearrangement joins TRBV6-5 to TRBJ2-7; 14 positions match TRBD2. Trimming took 6 bases from V and 3 from J; bases not matched to a gene: 4. CDR3 length: 15 amino acids. CDR1 and CDR2 (germline): MNHEY, SVGAGI. The CDR3 DNA sequence: TGTGCCAGCAGCCCGGGACTAGCGGGGGTCTACGAGCAGTACTTC. As protein: CASSPGLAGVYEQYF.

The chain couples TRBV5-1 to TRBJ1-6; 10 bases fit TRBD1. CDR1 and CDR2 (germline): SGHRS, YFSETQ. The V segment lost 1 base and the J segment 10 bases; nucleotides outside the gene matches: 5. The CDR3 is 15 residues long. The CDR3 spells CASSLTRDRGSPLHF. CDR3 bases: TGCGCCAGCAGCTTGACACGGGACAGGGGCTCACCCCTCCACTTT.